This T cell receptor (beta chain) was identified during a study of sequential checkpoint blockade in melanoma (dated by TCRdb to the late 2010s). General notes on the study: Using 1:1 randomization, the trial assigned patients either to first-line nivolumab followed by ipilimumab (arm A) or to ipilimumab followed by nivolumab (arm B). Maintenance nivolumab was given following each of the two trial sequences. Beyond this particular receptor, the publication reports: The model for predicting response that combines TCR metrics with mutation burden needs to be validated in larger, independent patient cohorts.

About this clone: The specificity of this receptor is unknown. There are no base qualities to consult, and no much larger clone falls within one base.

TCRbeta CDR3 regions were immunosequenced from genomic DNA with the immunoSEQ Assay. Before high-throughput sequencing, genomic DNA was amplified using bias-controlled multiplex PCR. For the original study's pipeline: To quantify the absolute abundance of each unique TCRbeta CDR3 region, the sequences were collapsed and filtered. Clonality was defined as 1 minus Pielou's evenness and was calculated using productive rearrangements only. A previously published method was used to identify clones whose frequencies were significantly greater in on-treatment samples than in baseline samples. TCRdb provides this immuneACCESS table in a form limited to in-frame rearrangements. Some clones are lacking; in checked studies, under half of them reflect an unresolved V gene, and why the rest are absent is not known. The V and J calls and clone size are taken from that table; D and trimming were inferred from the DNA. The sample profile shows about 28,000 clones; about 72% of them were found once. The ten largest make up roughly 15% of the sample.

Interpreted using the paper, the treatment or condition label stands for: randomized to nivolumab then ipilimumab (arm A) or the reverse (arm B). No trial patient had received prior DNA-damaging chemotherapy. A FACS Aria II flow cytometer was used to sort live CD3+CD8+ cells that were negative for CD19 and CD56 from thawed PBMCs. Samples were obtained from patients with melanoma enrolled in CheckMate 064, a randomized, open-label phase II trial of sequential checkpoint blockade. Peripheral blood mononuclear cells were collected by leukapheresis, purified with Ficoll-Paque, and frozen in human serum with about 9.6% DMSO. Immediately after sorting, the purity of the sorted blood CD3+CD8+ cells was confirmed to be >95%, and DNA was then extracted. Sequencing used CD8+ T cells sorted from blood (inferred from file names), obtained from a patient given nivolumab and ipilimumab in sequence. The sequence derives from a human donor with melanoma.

The nucleotide sequence is given as TGTGCCAGCAGCGTAGCTCGGACTAGCGGGGCGTACAATGAGCAGTTCTTC. It is translated as CASSVARTSGAYNEQFF. Recombination joined TRBV9 with TRBJ2-1; 12 nucleotides in the junction match TRBD2. Clipping removes 0 bases from V and 4 bases from J, with 5 as the unmatched junction base count. The germline V gene yields SGDLS for CDR1 and YYNGEE for CDR2. The CDR3 runs 17 amino acids, cysteine and phenylalanine included. Here the CDR3 DNA is all that survives: 51 bases in frame from base 1.